Listed below are T cell receptor beta chains from one sample, sequenced in a study of cytomegalovirus exposure and HLA in healthy donors. The method was immunoSEQ multiplex PCR; TCRdb's version includes in-frame clones alone and lacks a portion of them. The table includes under 35,000 clones, 40% to 45% detected once. The specimen was PBMCs. These receptors all stem from a woman in her forties or fifties in good health and CMV-seronegative. Each CDR3 is given with its conserved first and last residue. D genes are given only for firm matches.

TRBV15 | . | CATSRDYRDGYTF
TRBV2 | TRBD1 | CASSEGRDRGNQPQHF
TRBV19 | TRBD1 | CASSIAGQGITEAFF
TRBV14 | . | CASSPGNSNYGYTF
TRBV5-1 | TRBD1 | CASSRGQGGEKLFF
TRBV19 | TRBD1 | CASSMGTGVPATNYGYTF
TRBV27 | . | CAGRGDTGELFF
TRBV30 | . | CAWSGLGVTEAFF
TRBV6-1 | TRBD1 | CASTGGDRGRDGYTF
TRBV14 | . | CASSQRRQYGRETQYF
TRBV30 | . | CAWSSKGGNQPQHF
TRBV5-1 | . | CASSPRQELNYGYTF
TRBV6-1 | . | CASSESLLATGELFF
TRBV7-6 | . | CASSPRPGSYEQYF
TRBV19 | . | CASSIATAGASYEQYF
TRBV10-2 | TRBD2 | CASSLAGVTDTQYF
TRBV9 | TRBD2 | CASSTRLAGDETQYF
TRBV5-6 | TRBD1 | CASSLAPGQGVYGYTF
TRBV10-1 | TRBD1 | CASSGDRIEALFF
TRBV28 | . | CASTLRGDGYTF
TRBV18 | . | CASSPGPGNQPQHF
TRBV14 | TRBD2 | CASSQALAGGEQFF
TRBV5-4 | TRBD2 | CASSSWLADEQYF
TRBV9 | TRBD1 | CASSLGGQGLAGELFF
TRBV11-2 | . | CASSLVGPGKTGELFF
TRBV28 | . | CASSLWGEVTEAFF
TRBV19 | . | CASSIRPGWTNEKLFF
TRBV19 | . | CASNRGLYNEQFF
TRBV5-1 | . | CASSLIDDSPLHF
TRBV5-4 | TRBD2 | CASSPTASGGYYEQYF
TRBV15 | TRBD1 | CATSRDLRTGGYNEQFF
TRBV7-9 | TRBD2 | CASSPPWTSGYNEQFF
TRBV20-1 | . | CSAVEPQHF
TRBV4-1 | TRBD2 | CASSSRGGGRRDTGELFF
TRBV5-4 | . | CASSLFSGEQYF
TRBV5-1 | TRBD1 | CASNLEPRGQATQWYF
TRBV11-3 | . | CASSSQRNQETQYF
TRBV7-9 | . | CASSLARVGNSPLHF
TRBV4-1 | . | CASSRTGAGGYEQYF
TRBV9 | . | CASSVWAGFSTDTQYF
TRBV9 | . | CASSGPGYEQYF
TRBV11-1 | . | CASSLEAGNGKNIQYF
TRBV4-1 | . | CASSARHTRDSPLHF
TRBV19 | . | CASGGTAVYEQYF
TRBV11-2 | TRBD2 | CASSYRTLAGAQNEQFF
TRBV11-1 | TRBD1 | CASSLQGAEGYTF
TRBV10-1 | TRBD1 | CASSEPDCATGTGVSYEQYF
TRBV7-9 | TRBD2 | CASRRGEYNEQFF
TRBV10-2 | TRBD2 | CASSPAGGIQETQYF
TRBV2 | TRBD1 | CASSDWTGETQYF
TRBV9 | TRBD1 | CASSAGQGVGQPQHF
TRBV20-1 | . | CSASSADTQYF
TRBV2 | TRBD1 | CASREGLGGGGQPQHF
TRBV9 | TRBD1 | CASINGGTGGNTGELFF
TRBV27 | . | CASSRLSSGNTIYF
TRBV28 | . | CASSLVTGTNYGYTF